Sequencing of this TCR beta chain was carried out in a study of OX40 agonist ivuxolimab in advanced cancers. Study in general: A male proportion of just over 80% was recorded, with mean age approximately 64 years and range about 20 to 90.

Germline V gives CDR1 ENHRY, CDR2 SYGVKD. V dropped 0 bases and J dropped 3 bases, with 14 bases sitting between them. The CDR3 runs 16 residues. Method: immunoSEQ multiplex PCR; TCRdb's copy keeps in-frame clones and lacks some. The sample lists roughly 99,000 clones, about 91% occurring once. The V call is TRBV10-3, the J call TRBJ1-1; tentatively, D is TRBD1 (5 bases). The sample here was CD4+ or CD8+ T cells sorted from blood, taken in a trial of the OX40 agonist ivuxolimab. This clonotype was obtained from an adult with an advanced solid tumor such as melanoma, head and neck, liver or kidney cancer. The chain's CDR3 is CAISESVQWGDTEAFF. For the CDR3, the DNA is TGTGCCATCAGTGAGTCTGTTCAGTGGGGGGACACTGAAGCTTTCTTT.